This T cell receptor beta chain came from a study of cytomegalovirus exposure and HLA in healthy donors. PCR used 60 Vbeta primers and 13 Jbeta primers. Sequenced by immunoSEQ multiplex PCR; TCRdb stores in-frame clones only, minus some. The profile covers roughly 180,000 clones, with roughly 80% appearing a single time and 2.9% taken by the ten largest. This clone occurred a few times. V shed 3 bases and J 2 bases; nucleotides not matched to a gene: 2. The CDR3 consists of 14 residues. Germline CDR1 reads SGDLS; CDR2 reads YYNGEE. The chain is built from TRBV9 and TRBJ2-7; TRBD2 aligns across 10 bases. The receptor comes from a female donor in good health and CMV-seronegative. The sequenced sample was PBMCs. In DNA, the CDR3 is TGTGCCAGCAGCGAACTAGCGGGGCCCTACGAGCAGTACTTC. Its protein is CASSELAGPYEQYF.